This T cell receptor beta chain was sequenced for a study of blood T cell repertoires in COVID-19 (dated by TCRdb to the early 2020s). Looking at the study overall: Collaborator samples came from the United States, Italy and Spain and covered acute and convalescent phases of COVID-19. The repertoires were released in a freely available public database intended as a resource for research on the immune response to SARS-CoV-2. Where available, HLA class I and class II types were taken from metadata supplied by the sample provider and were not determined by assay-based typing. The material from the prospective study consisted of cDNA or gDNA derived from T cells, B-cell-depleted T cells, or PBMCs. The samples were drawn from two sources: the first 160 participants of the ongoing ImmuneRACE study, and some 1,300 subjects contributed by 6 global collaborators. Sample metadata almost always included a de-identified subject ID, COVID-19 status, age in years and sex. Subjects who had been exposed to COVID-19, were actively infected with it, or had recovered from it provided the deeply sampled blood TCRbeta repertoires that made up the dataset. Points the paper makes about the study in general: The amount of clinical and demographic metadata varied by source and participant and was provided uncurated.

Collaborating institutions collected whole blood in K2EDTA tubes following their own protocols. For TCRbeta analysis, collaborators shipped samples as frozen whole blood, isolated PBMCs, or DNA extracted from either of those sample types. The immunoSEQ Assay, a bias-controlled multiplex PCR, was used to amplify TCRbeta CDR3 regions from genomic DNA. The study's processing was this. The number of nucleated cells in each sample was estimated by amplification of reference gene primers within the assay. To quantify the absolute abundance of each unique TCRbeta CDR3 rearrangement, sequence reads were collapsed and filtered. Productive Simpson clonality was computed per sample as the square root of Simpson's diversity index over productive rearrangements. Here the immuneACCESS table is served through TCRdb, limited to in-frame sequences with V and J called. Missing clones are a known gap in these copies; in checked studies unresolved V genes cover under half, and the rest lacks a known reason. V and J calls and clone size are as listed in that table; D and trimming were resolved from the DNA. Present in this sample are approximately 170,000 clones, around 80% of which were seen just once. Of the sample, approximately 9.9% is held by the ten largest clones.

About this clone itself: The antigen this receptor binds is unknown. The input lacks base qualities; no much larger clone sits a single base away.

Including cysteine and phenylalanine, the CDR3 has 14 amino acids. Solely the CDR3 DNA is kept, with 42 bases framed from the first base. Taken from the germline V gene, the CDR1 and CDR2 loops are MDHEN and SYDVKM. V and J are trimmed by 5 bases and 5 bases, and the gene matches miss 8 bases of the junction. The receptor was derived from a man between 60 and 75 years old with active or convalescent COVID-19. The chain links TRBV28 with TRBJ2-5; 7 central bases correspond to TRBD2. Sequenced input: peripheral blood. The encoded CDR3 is CASSLNGRGETQYF. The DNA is TGTGCCAGCAGTCTGAATGGGAGGGGTGAGACCCAGTACTTC.